This TCR beta chain was sequenced in a study of regulatory T cells in long-lasting Graves disease. The sample's time point: newly diagnosed GD, antithyroid drugs for less than 3 months. After RNA was extracted from PBMCs, the TCR library was made from it. Tubes containing EDTA received 7 to 10 milliliters of drawn peripheral blood. Germline-derived CDR1 and CDR2 are MDHEN and SYDVKM. CDR3 length: 21 residues. V lost 0 bases, J lost 1 base, and 17 bases stayed unmatched. Libraries of TCR beta came from iRepertoire HTBI primers plus Arm-PCR of CDR3 regions. TCRdb re-called the multiplex PCR reads through MiXCR, storing one row per CDR3 protein. The sample shows about half a million distinct CDR3 sequences, 12% of them seen only once. Many counts were recorded for this clonotype. The sample was also linked to a second study, of T cells in Graves' hyperthyroidism and ophthalmopathy. This second report adds: Diagnosis relied on clinical symptoms, serum thyroxine and TRAb, thyroid ultrasound and orbital computed tomography. Researchers ran a first-round RT-PCR on the TCR CDR3 using the HTBI primer set. Blood held most thyroid clonotypes expanded above 0.001 frequency.

The sequencing used peripheral blood mononuclear cells (PBMCs), collected at new diagnosis, from a patient treated with antithyroid drugs. The sequence came from a woman aged 25 to 39 with Graves disease. The rearrangement joins TRBV28 to TRBJ2-2, with 7 bases fitting TRBD1. CDR3 bases: TGTGCCAGCAGTTTATGGAGGGCAATAAGAGGGGGCGGAGGGAACACCGGGGAGCTGTTTTTT. This encodes CASSLWRAIRGGGGNTGELFF.